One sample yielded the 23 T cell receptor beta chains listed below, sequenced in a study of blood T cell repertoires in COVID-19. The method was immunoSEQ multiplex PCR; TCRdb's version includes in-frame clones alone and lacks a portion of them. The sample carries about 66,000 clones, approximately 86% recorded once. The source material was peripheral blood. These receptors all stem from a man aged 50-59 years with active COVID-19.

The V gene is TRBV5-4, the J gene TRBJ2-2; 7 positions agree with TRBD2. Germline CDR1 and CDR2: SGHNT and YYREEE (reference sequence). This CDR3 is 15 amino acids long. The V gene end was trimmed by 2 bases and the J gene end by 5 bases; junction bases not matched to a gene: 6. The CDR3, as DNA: TGTGCCAGCAGCTTAGGCGGGAGTTCTACCGGGGAGCTGTTTTTT. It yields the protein CASSLGGSSTGELFF.

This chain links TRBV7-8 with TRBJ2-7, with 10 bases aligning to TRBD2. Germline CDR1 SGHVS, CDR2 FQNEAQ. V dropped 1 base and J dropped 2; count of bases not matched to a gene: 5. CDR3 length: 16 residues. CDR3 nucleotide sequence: TGTGCCAGCAGCTTAGTGTTGAGCGGGGGGGCCTACGAGCAGTACTTC. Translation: CASSLVLSGGAYEQYF.

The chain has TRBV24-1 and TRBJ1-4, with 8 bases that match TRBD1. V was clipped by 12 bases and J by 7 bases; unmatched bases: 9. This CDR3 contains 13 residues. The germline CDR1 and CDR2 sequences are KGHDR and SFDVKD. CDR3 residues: CAVNRGVGEKLFF. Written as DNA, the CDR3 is TGTGCCGTCAACAGGGGGGTTGGTGAAAAACTGTTTTTT.

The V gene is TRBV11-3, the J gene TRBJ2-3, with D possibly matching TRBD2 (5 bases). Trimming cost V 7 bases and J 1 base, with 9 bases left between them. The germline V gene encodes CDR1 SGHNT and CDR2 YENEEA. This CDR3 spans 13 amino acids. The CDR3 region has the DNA TGTGCCAGCACCGCCGGGGGCACAGATACGCAGTATTTT. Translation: CASTAGGTDTQYF.

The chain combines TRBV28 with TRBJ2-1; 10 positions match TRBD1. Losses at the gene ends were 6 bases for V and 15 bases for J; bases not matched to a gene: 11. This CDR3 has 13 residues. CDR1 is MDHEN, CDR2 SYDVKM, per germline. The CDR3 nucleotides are TGTGCCAGCAGCAAAGCCCCGGGACAGGGGTGGTTCTTC. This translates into CASSKAPGQGWFF.

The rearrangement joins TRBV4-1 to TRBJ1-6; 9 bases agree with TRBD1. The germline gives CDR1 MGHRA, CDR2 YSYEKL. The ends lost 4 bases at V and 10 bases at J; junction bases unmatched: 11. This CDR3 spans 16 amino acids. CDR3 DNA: TGCGCCAGCAGCCCCGTGGGACAGGGAAAAATATCACCCCTCCACTTT. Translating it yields CASSPVGQGKISPLHF.

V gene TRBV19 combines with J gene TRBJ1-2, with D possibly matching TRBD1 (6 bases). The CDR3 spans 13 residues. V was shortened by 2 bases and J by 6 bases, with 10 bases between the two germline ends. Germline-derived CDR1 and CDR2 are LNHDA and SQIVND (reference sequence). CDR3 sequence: CASSIQGKDGYTF. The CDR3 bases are TGTGCCAGTAGTATACAGGGGAAGGATGGCTACACCTTC. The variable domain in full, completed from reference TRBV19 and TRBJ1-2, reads DGGITQSPKYLFRKEGQNVTLSCEQNLNHDAMYWYRQDPGQGLRLIYYSQIVNDFQKGDIAEGYSVSREKKESFPLTVTSAQKNPTAFYLCASSIQGKDGYTFGSGTRLTVV.

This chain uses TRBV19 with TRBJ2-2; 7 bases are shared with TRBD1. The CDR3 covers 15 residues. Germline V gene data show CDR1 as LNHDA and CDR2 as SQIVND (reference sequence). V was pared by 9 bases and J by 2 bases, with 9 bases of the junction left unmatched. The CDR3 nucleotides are TGTGCCAGCGCCCAGAACAGGGGTAACACCGGGGAGCTGTTTTTT. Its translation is CASAQNRGNTGELFF.

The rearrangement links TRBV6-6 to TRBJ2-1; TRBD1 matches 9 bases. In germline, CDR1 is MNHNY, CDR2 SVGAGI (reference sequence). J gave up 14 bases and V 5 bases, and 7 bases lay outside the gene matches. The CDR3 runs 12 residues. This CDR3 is CASSNRQGGEFF. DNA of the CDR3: TGTGCCAGCAGTAACAGACAGGGGGGGGAGTTCTTC.

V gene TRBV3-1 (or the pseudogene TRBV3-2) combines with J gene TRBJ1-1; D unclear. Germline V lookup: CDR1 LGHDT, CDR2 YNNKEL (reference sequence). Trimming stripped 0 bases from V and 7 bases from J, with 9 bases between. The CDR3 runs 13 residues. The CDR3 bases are TGTGCCAGCAGCCAAGATTGGAGGAATGAAGCTTTCTTT. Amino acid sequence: CASSQDWRNEAFF.

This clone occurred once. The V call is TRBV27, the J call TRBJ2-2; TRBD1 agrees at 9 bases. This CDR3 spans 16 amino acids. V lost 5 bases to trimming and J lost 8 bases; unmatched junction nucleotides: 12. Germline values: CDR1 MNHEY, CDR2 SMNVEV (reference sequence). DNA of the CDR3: TGTGCCAGCAGTCTCATCCCCGGGACAGGGAAAGGGGAGCTGTTTTTT. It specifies CASSLIPGTGKGELFF.

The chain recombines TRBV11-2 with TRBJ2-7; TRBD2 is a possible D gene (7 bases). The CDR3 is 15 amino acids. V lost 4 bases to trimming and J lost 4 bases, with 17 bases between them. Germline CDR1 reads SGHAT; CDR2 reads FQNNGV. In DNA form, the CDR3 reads TGTGCCAGCAGCTCCGAGAGGGGGGGTTCTTACGAGCAGTACTTC. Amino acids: CASSSERGGSYEQYF.

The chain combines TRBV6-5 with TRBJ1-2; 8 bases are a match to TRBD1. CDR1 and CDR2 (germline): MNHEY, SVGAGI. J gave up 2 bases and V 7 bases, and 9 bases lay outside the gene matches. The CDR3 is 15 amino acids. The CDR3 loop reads CASIFGQGKNYGYTF. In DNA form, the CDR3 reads TGTGCCAGCATTTTTGGACAGGGCAAGAACTATGGCTACACCTTC.

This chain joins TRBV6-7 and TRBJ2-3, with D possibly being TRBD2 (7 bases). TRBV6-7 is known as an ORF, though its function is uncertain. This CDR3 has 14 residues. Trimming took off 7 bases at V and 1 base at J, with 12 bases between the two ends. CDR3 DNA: TGTGCCAGCAATAGGGGGGGTGGCACAGATACGCAGTATTTT. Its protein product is CASNRGGGTDTQYF.

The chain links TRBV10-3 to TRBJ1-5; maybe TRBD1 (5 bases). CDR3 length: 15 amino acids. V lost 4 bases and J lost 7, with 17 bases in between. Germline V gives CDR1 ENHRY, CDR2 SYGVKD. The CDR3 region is CAISGSPGDRQPQHF. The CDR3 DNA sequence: TGTGCCATCAGTGGAAGCCCGGGGGACCGCCAGCCCCAGCATTTT.

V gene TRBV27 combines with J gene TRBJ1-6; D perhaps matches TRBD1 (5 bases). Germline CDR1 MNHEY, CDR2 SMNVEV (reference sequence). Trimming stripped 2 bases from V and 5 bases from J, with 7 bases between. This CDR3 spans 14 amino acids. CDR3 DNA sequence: TGTGCCAGCAGTTTAGGGGCAGATAATTCACCCCTCCACTTT. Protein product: CASSLGADNSPLHF.

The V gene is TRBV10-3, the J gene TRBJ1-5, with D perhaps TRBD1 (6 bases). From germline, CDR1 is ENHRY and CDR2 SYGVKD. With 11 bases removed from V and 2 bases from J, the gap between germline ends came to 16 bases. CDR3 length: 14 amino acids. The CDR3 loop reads CASSGEGGNQPQHF. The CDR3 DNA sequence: TGTGCCTCCAGTGGGGAGGGGGGCAATCAGCCCCAGCATTTT.

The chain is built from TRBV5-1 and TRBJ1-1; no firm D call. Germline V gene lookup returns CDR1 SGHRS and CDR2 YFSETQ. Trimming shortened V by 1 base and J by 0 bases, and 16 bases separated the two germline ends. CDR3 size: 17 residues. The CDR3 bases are TGCGCCAGCAGCTTGCAATACGGAGACCTAATGAACACTGAAGCTTTCTTT. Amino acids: CASSLQYGDLMNTEAFF.

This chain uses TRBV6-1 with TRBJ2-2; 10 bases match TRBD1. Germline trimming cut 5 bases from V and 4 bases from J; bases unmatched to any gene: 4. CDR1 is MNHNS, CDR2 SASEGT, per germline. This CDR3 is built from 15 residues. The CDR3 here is CASSPRDRGTGELFF. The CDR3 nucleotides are TGTGCCAGCAGTCCCCGGGACAGGGGCACCGGGGAGCTGTTTTTT.

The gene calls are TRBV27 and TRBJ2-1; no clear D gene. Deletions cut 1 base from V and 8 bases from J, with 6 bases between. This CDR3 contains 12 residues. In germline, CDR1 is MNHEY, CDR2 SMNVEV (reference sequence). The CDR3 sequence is CASSLYFYEQFF. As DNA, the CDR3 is TGTGCCAGCAGTTTATATTTCTATGAGCAGTTCTTC.

The CDR3 loop is CASSPRNAGYGNEQFF. As DNA, the CDR3 is TGTGCCAGCTCACCACGGAATGCGGGCTATGGTAATGAGCAGTTCTTC. The chain uses TRBV18 and TRBJ2-1; tentative D call: TRBD2 (5 bases). CDR3 length: 16 residues. Trimming removed 1 base at V and 7 bases at J, with 17 bases between. The germline V gene has CDR1 KGHSH and CDR2 LQKENI.

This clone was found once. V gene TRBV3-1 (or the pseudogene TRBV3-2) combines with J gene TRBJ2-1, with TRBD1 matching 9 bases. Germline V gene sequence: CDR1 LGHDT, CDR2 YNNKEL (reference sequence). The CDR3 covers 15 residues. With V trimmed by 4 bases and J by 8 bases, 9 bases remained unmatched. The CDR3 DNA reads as TGTGCCAGCAGCCCCCGGGACAGGGATTCGGATGAGCAGTTCTTC. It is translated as CASSPRDRDSDEQFF.

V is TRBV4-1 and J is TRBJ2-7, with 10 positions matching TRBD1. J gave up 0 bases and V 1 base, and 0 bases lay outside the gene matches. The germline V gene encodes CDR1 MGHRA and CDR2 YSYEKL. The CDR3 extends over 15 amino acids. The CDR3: CASSQGTGGSYEQYV. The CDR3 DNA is TGCGCCAGCAGCCAAGGGACAGGGGGCTCCTACGAGCAGTACGTC.